This TCR beta chain is from a study of blood T cell repertoires in COVID-19. Study overall: Samples came from the United States, Italy and Spain, spanning acute and convalescent COVID-19. The cDNA or gDNA used as material had been derived from T cells, B-cell-depleted T cells, or PBMCs.

Original processing methods: Researchers report that nucleated cell counts were estimated from reference gene primer amplification. Libraries were prepared by immunoSEQ multiplex PCR; TCRdb keeps only in-frame clonotypes and omits some of them. V and J calls and clone size come straight from that table; D and trimming were deduced from the DNA. The table shows 200,000 to 250,000 clones, with 70% to 90% occurring only once. CDR3 size: 13 residues. V dropped 6 bases and J dropped 3 bases, with 12 bases sitting between them. Looked up from germline, CDR1 is MNHEY and CDR2 is SVGAGI. Material for sequencing was peripheral blood. J is TRBJ2-7 and V is TRBV6-5; perhaps TRBD2 as D (6 bases). This receptor was obtained from a man in his late teens or twenties with active or convalescent COVID-19. This chain's CDR3 is CASRRGTRYEQYF. For the CDR3, the DNA is TGTGCCAGCAGGAGAGGGACTCGCTACGAGCAGTACTTC.